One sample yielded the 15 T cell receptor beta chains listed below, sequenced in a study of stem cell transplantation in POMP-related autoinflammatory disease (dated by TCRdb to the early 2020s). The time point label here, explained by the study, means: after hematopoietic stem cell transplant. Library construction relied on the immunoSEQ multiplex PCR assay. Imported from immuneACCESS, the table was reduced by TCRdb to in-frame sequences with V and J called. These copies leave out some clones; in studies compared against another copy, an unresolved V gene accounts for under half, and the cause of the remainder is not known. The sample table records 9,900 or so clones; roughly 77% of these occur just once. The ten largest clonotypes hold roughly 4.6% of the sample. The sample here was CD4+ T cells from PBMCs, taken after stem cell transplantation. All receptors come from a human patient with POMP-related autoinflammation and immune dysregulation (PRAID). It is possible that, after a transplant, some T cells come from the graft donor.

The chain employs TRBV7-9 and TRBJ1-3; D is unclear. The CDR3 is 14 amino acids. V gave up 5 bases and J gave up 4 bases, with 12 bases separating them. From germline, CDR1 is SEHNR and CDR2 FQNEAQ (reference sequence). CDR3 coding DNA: TGTGCCAGCAGCGCCCGTGGGCCGGGAAACACCATATATTTT. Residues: CASSARGPGNTIYF.

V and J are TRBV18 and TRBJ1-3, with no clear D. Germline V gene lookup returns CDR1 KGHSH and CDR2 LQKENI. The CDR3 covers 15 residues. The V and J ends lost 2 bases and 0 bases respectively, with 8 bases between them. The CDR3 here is CASSPVGSSGNTIYF. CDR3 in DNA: TGTGCCAGCTCACCAGTCGGCAGCTCTGGAAACACCATATATTTT.

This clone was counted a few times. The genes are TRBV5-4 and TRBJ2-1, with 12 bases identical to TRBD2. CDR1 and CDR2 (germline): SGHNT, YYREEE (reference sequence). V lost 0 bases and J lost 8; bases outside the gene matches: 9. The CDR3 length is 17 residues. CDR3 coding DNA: TGTGCCAGCAGCTTGGGACTAGCGGGAGCCTGGGGGCATGAGCAGTTCTTC. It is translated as CASSLGLAGAWGHEQFF.

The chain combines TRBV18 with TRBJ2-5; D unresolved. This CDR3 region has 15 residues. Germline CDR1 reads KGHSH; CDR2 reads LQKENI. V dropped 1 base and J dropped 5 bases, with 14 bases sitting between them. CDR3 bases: TGTGCCAGCTCACCACGTCTTGTGGGCCGGGAGACCCAGTACTTC. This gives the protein CASSPRLVGRETQYF.

CDR3 DNA sequence: TGTGCCAGCAGCCAGCAGGGTTTAGACGCAGGTGAAAAACTGTTTTTT. Its translation: CASSQQGLDAGEKLFF. The rearrangement uses TRBV14 and TRBJ1-4, with D perhaps TRBD1 (5 bases). Germline CDR1 reads SGHDN; CDR2 reads FVKESK. Trimming removed 3 bases at V and 7 bases at J, with 18 bases between. The CDR3 runs to 16 residues.

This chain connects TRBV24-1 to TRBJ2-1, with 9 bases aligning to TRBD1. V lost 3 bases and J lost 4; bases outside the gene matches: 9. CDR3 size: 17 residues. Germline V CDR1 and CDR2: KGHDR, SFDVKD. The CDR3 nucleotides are TGTGCCACCAGTGATCCCCCGGGACAGGGTACATACAATGAGCAGTTCTTC. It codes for CATSDPPGQGTYNEQFF.

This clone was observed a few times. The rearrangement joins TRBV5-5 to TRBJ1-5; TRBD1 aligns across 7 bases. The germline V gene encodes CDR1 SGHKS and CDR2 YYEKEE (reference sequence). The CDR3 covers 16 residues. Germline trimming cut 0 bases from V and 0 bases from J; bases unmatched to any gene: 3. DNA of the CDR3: TGTGCCAGCAGCTTGGTGGGACAGCATAGCAATCAGCCCCAGCATTTT. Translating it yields CASSLVGQHSNQPQHF.

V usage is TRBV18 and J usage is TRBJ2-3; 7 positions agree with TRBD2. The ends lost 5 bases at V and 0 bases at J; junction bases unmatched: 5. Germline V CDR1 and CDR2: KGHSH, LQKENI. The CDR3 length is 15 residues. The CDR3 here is CASSSAGISTDTQYF. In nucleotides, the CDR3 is TGTGCCAGCTCATCAGCGGGAATAAGCACAGATACGCAGTATTTT.

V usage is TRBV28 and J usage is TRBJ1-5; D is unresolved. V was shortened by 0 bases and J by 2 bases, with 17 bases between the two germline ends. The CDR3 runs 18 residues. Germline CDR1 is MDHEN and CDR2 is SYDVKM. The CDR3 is CASSLWDLGKNGNQPQHF. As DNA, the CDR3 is TGTGCCAGCAGTTTATGGGACCTTGGAAAGAACGGCAATCAGCCCCAGCATTTT.

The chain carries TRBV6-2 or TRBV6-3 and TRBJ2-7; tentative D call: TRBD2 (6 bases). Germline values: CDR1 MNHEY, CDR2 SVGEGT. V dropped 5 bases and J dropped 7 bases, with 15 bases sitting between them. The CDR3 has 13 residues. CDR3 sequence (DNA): TGTGCCAGCAGTATCGGAGCGGAGGGGGAGCAGTACTTC. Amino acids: CASSIGAEGEQYF.

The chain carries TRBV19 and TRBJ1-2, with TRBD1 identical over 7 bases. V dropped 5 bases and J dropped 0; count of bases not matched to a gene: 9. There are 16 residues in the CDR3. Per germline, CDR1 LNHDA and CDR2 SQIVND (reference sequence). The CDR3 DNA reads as TGTGCCAGTAGTCCCACAGGGGTAAGCTCTAACTATGGCTACACCTTC. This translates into CASSPTGVSSNYGYTF.

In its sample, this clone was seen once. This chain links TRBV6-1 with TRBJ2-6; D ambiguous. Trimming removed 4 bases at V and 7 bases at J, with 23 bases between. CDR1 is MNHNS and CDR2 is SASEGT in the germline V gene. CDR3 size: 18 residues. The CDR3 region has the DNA TGTGCCAGCAGTGCAACAAGGGAATGTAACAAAGTCGCCAACGTCCTGACTTTC. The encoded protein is CASSATRECNKVANVLTF.

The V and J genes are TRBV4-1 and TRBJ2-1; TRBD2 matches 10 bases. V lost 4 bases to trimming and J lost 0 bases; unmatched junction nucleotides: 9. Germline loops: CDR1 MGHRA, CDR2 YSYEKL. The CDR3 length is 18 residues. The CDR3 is CASSRLTSGFFSYNEQFF. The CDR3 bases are TGCGCCAGCAGCCGCCTGACTAGCGGGTTCTTCTCCTACAATGAGCAGTTCTTC.

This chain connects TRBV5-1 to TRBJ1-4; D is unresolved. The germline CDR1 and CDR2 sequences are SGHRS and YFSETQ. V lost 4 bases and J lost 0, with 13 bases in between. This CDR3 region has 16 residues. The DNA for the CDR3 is TGCGCCAGCAGCCCTGTGGGTCCGGCAACTAATGAAAAACTGTTTTTT. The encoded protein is CASSPVGPATNEKLFF.

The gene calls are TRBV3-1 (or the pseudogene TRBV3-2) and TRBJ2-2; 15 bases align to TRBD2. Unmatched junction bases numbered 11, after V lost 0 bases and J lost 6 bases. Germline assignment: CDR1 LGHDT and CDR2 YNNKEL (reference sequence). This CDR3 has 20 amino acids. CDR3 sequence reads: CASSQDIGLAGGLGPGELFF. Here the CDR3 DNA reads TGTGCCAGCAGCCAAGATATAGGACTAGCGGGAGGGCTTGGCCCCGGGGAGCTGTTTTTT.